These 25 T cell receptor beta chains came from one sample sequenced in a study of lymphopenia after photon versus proton radiotherapy. TCRdb's table, derived via immunoSEQ multiplex PCR, lists solely in-frame clones and lacks some. The sample lists around 24,000 clones; roughly four fifths were seen once. The material sequenced was peripheral blood, taken from a patient treated with photon-based radiotherapy. All receptors derive from a woman between 45 and 60 years old with pancreatic cancer.

The V gene is TRBV7-2, the J gene TRBJ1-5; TRBD1 matches at 7 bases. The germline V gene has CDR1 SGHTA and CDR2 FQGNSA. The CDR3 runs 16 residues. V dropped 5 bases and J dropped 2; count of bases not matched to a gene: 9. CDR3 sequence: CASSRDRRSGNQPQHF. Written as DNA, the CDR3 is TGTGCCAGCAGCCGGGACAGACGCTCCGGCAATCAGCCCCAGCATTTT.

The chain links TRBV18 to TRBJ2-1; possibly TRBD2 for D (6 bases). The CDR3 length is 15 residues. Germline V gene lookup returns CDR1 KGHSH and CDR2 LQKENI. Trimming left V 2 bases short and J 0 bases short, with 8 bases between. CDR3 residues: CASSPTGDSYNEQFF. DNA for the CDR3: TGTGCCAGCTCACCAACGGGAGACTCCTACAATGAGCAGTTCTTC.

The genes are TRBV19 and TRBJ2-1; 7 positions match TRBD2. The trim removed 7 bases at V and 6 bases at J, leaving 12 bases unmatched. Germline CDR1 and CDR2: LNHDA and SQIVND (reference sequence). This CDR3 spans 15 amino acids. The CDR3 DNA sequence: TGTGCCAGTACTCCCGCCGGGACTACCGGCAATGAGCAGTTCTTC. Amino acid sequence: CASTPAGTTGNEQFF.

This clone was seen a handful of times. This chain uses TRBV9 with TRBJ1-3; D is unresolved. Trimming left V 0 bases short and J 2 bases short, with 9 bases between. Germline V gene lookup returns CDR1 SGDLS and CDR2 YYNGEE. CDR3 length: 15 residues. The CDR3 spells CASSVDRSPGNTIYF. For the CDR3, the DNA is TGTGCCAGCAGCGTAGACAGAAGCCCTGGAAACACCATATATTTT. The complete variable domain, with remaining parts taken from reference TRBV9 and TRBJ1-3, reads DSGVTQTPKHLITATGQRVTLRCSPRSGDLSVYWYQQSLDQGLQFLIQYYNGEERAKGNILERFSAQQFPDLHSELNLSSLELGDSALYFCASSVDRSPGNTIYFGEGSWLTVV.

CDR3 region: CASSYLGSSSSYEQYF. DNA for the CDR3: TGTGCCAGCAGTTATTTAGGGTCGTCTAGCTCCTACGAGCAGTACTTC. The rearrangement uses TRBV6-5 and TRBJ2-7; D remains ambiguous. There are 16 residues in the CDR3. Germline V CDR1 and CDR2: MNHEY, SVGAGI. The V end was cut by 3 bases, the J end by 0 bases, with 15 bases between.

This chain connects TRBV28 to TRBJ2-7; 9 nucleotides agree with TRBD1. The ends lost 4 bases at V and 7 bases at J; junction bases unmatched: 11. The CDR3 spans 15 residues. The germline V gene encodes CDR1 MDHEN and CDR2 SYDVKM. The CDR3 DNA follows: TGTGCCAGCAGTTCCCGGGACAGGGCCGGGGGGGAGCAGTACTTC. Its protein product is CASSSRDRAGGEQYF.

The chain carries TRBV5-6 and TRBJ2-6; D is ambiguous. The germline V gene encodes CDR1 SGHDT and CDR2 YYEEEE. The CDR3 consists of 19 residues. The V gene lost 0 bases and the J gene lost 0 bases, with 16 bases spanning the gap. CDR3 sequence reads: CASSLAGVSPRSGANVLTF. In DNA form, the CDR3 reads TGTGCCAGCAGCTTGGCTGGTGTTTCACCCCGCTCTGGGGCCAACGTCCTGACTTTC.

In its sample, this clone was seen a few times. This same CDR3 is encoded by further DNA sequences in the sample. V is TRBV20-1 and J is TRBJ2-5; D gene ambiguous. CDR3 length equals 11 residues. With 3 bases removed from V and 4 bases from J, the gap between germline ends came to 6 bases. CDR1 and CDR2 from the germline V gene are DFQATT and SNEGSKA (reference sequence). CDR3 sequence reads: CSARMGETQYF. The CDR3 DNA reads as TGCAGTGCTAGGATGGGAGAGACCCAGTACTTC.

CDR3 coding DNA: TGTGCCACCGGGGGCCCGACAGCCTTATACGAGCAGTACTTC. It yields the protein CATGGPTALYEQYF. This chain links TRBV6-6 with TRBJ2-7, with D perhaps assigned TRBD1 or TRBD2 (6 bases each). CDR3 size: 14 residues. Germline CDR1 and CDR2: MNHNY and SVGAGI (reference sequence). V lost 10 bases to trimming and J lost 4 bases, with 20 bases between them.

The count of this clone is one. The junction departs from germline at one end; a sequencing error may be responsible. The V call is TRBV7-2, the J call TRBJ2-2; D is unresolved. The germline CDR1 and CDR2 sequences are SGHTA and FQGNSA. The CDR3 consists of 13 residues. The CDR3, as DNA: TGTGCCAGCAGATTAGGTGGGACCGGGGAGCTGTTTTTT. It translates to CASRLGGTGELFF.

The chain links TRBV5-1 to TRBJ2-4; perhaps D is TRBD1 or TRBD2 (5 bases each). The CDR3 has 16 residues. Germline CDR1 SGHRS, CDR2 YFSETQ. V was trimmed by 4 bases and J by 1 base, leaving 15 bases between them. In DNA form, the CDR3 reads TGCGCCAGCAGCCGGACCCTCGAGGGGGCCAAAAACATTCAGTACTTC. This encodes CASSRTLEGAKNIQYF.

The V call is TRBV6-1, the J call TRBJ1-2; no firm D call. The V gene's germline CDR1 is MNHNS and CDR2 SASEGT. The CDR3 extends over 13 amino acids. V was cut by 2 bases and J by 5 bases, with 9 bases left in between. DNA for the CDR3: TGTGCCAGCAGTGAAACGGGATGGTATGGCTACACCTTC. Encoded protein: CASSETGWYGYTF.

V is TRBV5-1 and J is TRBJ1-1; D ambiguous. The CDR3 extends over 11 amino acids. V lost 4 bases and J 8 bases, leaving 9 bases between the germline ends. Germline V CDR1 and CDR2: SGHRS, YFSETQ. The chain's CDR3 is CASSASGEAFF. For the CDR3, the DNA is TGCGCCAGCAGCGCCAGTGGGGAAGCTTTCTTT.

This clone has just a few counts. This chain connects TRBV2 to TRBJ2-2; D is tentatively TRBD1 or TRBD2 (5 bases each). The CDR3 consists of 16 residues. V was trimmed by 3 bases and J by 6 bases, leaving 17 bases between them. The V gene's germline CDR1 is SNHLY and CDR2 FYNNEI. Written as DNA, the CDR3 is TGTGCCAGCAGTGACCGGGACGTGAGGGGATCCGGGGAGCTGTTTTTT. Protein product: CASSDRDVRGSGELFF.

This clone was seen a single time. The rearrangement uses TRBV7-9 and TRBJ2-1; 11 positions agree with TRBD2. The V segment lost 0 bases and the J segment 6 bases; nucleotides outside the gene matches: 7. Per the germline V gene, CDR1 is SEHNR and CDR2 is FQNEAQ (reference sequence). The CDR3 runs 17 residues. The CDR3 is CASSLAVGTSGFNEQFF. CDR3 coding DNA: TGTGCCAGCAGCTTAGCTGTTGGGACTAGCGGATTCAATGAGCAGTTCTTC.

The genes are TRBV5-1 and TRBJ2-2; no clear D. V lost 0 bases, J lost 4 bases, and 10 bases lay in between. The CDR3 extends over 15 amino acids. From germline, CDR1 is SGHRS and CDR2 YFSETQ. CDR3 region: CASSLDYSPTGELFF. CDR3 nucleotide sequence: TGCGCCAGCAGCTTGGACTACAGTCCCACCGGGGAGCTGTTTTTT.

The rearrangement joins TRBV4-1 to TRBJ1-2; 9 bases map to TRBD1. Germline V gene lookup returns CDR1 MGHRA and CDR2 YSYEKL. The CDR3 totals 15 residues. Unmatched junction bases numbered 7, after V lost 0 bases and J lost 8 bases. CDR3 DNA: TGCGCCAGCAGCCAAGAGCTGGGGACAGGGCGAGGCTACACCTTC. It codes for CASSQELGTGRGYTF.

This chain links TRBV28 with TRBJ2-7; 8 bases line up with TRBD1. With 4 bases clipped from V and 6 bases from J, the junction kept 11 bases outside the gene matches. CDR1 and CDR2 (germline): MDHEN, SYDVKM. This CDR3 is built from 15 residues. The CDR3 DNA reads as TGTGCCAGCAGTTACGCCGGGACAGGAGGGGTCGAGCAGTACTTC. Its protein product is CASSYAGTGGVEQYF.

CDR3 residues: CASSLQGALGEQYF. DNA of the CDR3: TGCGCCAGCAGCTTACAGGGGGCCCTCGGCGAGCAGTACTTC. This chain uses TRBV5-1 with TRBJ2-7; the match to TRBD1 covers 9 bases. Trimming at V came to 2 bases and at J to 6 bases, leaving 6 bases not matched to a gene. This CDR3 has 14 amino acids. CDR1 is SGHRS and CDR2 is YFSETQ in the germline V gene.

This rearrangement joins TRBV4-1 to TRBJ1-2, with D possibly being TRBD1 (6 bases). V gave up 1 base and J gave up 5 bases, with 20 bases separating them. CDR3 size: 17 residues. The germline V gene encodes CDR1 MGHRA and CDR2 YSYEKL. The DNA for the CDR3 is TGCGCCAGCAGCCAAGGGATCGGGGGGCCGGTGAGGTATGGCTACACCTTC. Its translation is CASSQGIGGPVRYGYTF.

The chain is built from TRBV27 and TRBJ2-5; 9 positions match TRBD1. V trimming: 10 bases; J trimming: 5 bases; junction bases outside the gene matches: 11. The germline CDR1 and CDR2 sequences are MNHEY and SMNVEV (reference sequence). The CDR3 spans 14 residues. The CDR3 reads CATGQGLSRETQYF. In DNA form, the CDR3 reads TGTGCCACCGGACAGGGGCTGTCCCGGGAGACCCAGTACTTC.

The chain carries TRBV9 and TRBJ2-1; 9 bases agree with TRBD1. V gave up 3 bases and J gave up 2 bases; unmatched junction bases: 24. Germline CDR1 reads SGDLS; CDR2 reads YYNGEE. The CDR3 has 22 residues. In nucleotides, the CDR3 is TGTGCCAGCAGCGCTGCTCCGGGCCGGGACAGGGTTGAAATTTTCCCCTACAATGAGCAGTTCTTC. It specifies CASSAAPGRDRVEIFPYNEQFF.

This clone showed up just once. The rearrangement joins TRBV7-9 to TRBJ2-1; maybe TRBD1 (5 bases). The CDR3 length is 15 residues. The germline V gene has CDR1 SEHNR and CDR2 FQNEAQ (reference sequence). Trimming took 2 bases from V and 0 from J, leaving 8 bases between them. Here the CDR3 reads CASSLQGVSYNEQFF. The DNA for the CDR3 is TGTGCCAGCAGCTTACAGGGTGTCTCCTACAATGAGCAGTTCTTC.

V and J are TRBV5-8 and TRBJ2-7; the match to TRBD2 covers 8 bases. J was trimmed by 3 bases and V by 1 base; bases with no gene match: 12. Germline CDR1 reads SGHTS; CDR2 reads YDEGEE. The CDR3 runs 17 residues. The DNA for the CDR3 is TGTGCCAGCAGCTTGCCTCCGGCCCAGCGGGAGTTCTACGAGCAGTACTTC. Protein product: CASSLPPAQREFYEQYF.

This rearrangement joins TRBV27 to TRBJ2-1; possible D gene TRBD2, 6 bases. This CDR3 region has 15 residues. Trimming took off 5 bases at V and 1 base at J, with 12 bases between the two ends. Germline V gene sequence: CDR1 MNHEY, CDR2 SMNVEV (reference sequence). CDR3 sequence reads: CASSGAGPSYNEQFF. In DNA form, the CDR3 reads TGTGCCAGCAGTGGCGCGGGGCCGTCCTACAATGAGCAGTTCTTC.